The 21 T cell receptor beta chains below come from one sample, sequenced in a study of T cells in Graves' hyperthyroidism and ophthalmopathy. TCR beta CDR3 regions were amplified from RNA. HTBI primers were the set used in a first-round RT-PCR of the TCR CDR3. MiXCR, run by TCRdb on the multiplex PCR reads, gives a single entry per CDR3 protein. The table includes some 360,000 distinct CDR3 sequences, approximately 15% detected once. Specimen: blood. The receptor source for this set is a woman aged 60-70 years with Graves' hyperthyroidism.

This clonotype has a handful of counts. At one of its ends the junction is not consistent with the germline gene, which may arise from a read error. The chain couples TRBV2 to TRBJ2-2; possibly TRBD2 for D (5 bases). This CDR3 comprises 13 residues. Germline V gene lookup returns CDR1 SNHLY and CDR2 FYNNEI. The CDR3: CASGERGPGELFF. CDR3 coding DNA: TGTGCCAGCGGTGAACGGGGTCCCGGGGAGCTGTTTTTT.

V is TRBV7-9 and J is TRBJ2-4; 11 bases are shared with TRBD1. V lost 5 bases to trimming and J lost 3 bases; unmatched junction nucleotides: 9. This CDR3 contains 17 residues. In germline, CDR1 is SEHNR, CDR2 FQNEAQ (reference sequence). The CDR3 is CASSDGQGAHVKNIQYF. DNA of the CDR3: TGTGCCAGCAGCGACGGACAGGGGGCGCATGTCAAAAACATTCAGTACTTC.

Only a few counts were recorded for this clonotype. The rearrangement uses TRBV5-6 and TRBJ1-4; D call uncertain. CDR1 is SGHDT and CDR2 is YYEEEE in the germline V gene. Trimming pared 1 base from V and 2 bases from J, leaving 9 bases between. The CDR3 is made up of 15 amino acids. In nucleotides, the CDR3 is TGTGCCAGCAGCTTGAACGAGGTGACTAATGAAAAACTGTTTTTT. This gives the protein CASSLNEVTNEKLFF.

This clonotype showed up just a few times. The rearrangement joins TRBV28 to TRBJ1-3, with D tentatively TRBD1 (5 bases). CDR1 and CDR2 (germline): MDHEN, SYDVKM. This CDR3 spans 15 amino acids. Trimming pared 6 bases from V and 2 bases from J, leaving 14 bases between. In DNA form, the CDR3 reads TGTGCCAGCAGGGGACCTATACAGGCTGGAAACACCATATATTTT. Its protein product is CASRGPIQAGNTIYF.

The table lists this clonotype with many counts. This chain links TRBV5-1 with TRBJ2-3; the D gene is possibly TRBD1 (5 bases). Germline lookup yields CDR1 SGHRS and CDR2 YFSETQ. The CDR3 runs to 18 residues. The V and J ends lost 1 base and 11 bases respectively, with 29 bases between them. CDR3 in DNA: TGCGCCAGCAGCTTGTTGGTCAATAGGGCCACAGAGGAAAGGGGGCAGTATTTT. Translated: CASSLLVNRATEERGQYF.

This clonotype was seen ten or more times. The CDR3 coding sequence is TGTGCCAGCAGTTTGGAGCGGGAGAGCACAGATACGCAGTATTTT. This encodes CASSLERESTDTQYF. This chain joins TRBV12-3 or TRBV12-4 and TRBJ2-3; TRBD2 matches 8 bases. V trimming: 3 bases; J trimming: 0 bases; junction bases outside the gene matches: 2. This CDR3 has 15 residues.

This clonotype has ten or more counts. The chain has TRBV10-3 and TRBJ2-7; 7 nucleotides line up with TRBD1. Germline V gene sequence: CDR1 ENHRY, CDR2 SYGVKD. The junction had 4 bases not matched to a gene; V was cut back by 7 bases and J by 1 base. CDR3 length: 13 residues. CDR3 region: CAIKGARSYEQYF. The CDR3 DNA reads TGTGCCATCAAGGGGGCCAGGTCCTACGAGCAGTACTTC.

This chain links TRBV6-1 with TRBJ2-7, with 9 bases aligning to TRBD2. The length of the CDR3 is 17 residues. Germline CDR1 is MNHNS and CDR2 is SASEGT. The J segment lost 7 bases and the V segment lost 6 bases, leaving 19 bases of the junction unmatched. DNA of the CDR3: TGTGCCAGCAGCGACGGAGGGGCTAGCGGGACTTCAGGAGAGCAGTACTTC. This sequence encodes CASSDGGASGTSGEQYF.

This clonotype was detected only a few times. The DNA of the CDR3 is TGTGCCAGCGCATGGGGTTCAGGGGCCTACGAGCAGTACTTC. Protein sequence: CASAWGSGAYEQYF. The chain joins TRBV7-9 to TRBJ2-7, with D perhaps TRBD1 (6 bases). CDR3 length: 14 amino acids. Germline V gene data show CDR1 as SEHNR and CDR2 as FQNEAQ (reference sequence). V gave up 8 bases and J gave up 2 bases, with 16 bases separating them.

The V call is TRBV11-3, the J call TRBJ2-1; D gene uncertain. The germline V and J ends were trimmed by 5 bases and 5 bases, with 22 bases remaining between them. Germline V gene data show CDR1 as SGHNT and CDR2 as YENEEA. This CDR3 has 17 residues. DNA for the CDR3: TGTGCCAGCAGCCCAGACCTCCCGAGAGGCCTCGACAATGAGCAGTTCTTC. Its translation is CASSPDLPRGLDNEQFF.

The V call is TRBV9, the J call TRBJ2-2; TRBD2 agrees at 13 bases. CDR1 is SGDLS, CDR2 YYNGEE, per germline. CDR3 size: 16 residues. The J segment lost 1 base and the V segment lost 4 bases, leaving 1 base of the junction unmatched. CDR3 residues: CASSRTSGRNTGELFF. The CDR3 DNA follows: TGTGCCAGCAGCCGGACTAGCGGGAGGAACACCGGGGAGCTGTTTTTT.

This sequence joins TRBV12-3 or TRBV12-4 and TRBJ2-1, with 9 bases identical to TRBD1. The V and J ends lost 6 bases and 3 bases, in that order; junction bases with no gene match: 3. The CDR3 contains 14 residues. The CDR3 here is CASSGTGIYNEQFF. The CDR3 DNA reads TGTGCCAGCAGCGGGACAGGGATCTACAATGAGCAGTTCTTC.

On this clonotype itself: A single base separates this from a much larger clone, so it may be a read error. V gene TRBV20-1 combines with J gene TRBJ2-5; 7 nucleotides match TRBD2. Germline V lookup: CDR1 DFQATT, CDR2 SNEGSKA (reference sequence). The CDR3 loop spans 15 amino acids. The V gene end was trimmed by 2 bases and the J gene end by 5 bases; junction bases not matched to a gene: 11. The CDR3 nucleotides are TGCAGTGCTAGACCTTTTGGCGGGAGTGGCGAGACCCAGTACTTC. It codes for CSARPFGGSGETQYF.

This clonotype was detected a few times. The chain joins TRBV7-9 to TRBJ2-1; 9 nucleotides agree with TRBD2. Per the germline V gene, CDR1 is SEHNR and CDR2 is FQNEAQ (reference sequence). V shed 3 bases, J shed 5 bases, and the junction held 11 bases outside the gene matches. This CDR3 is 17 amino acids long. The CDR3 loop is CASSFLAGTSRNNEQFF. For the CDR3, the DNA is TGTGCCAGCAGCTTTCTCGCCGGGACTAGCAGGAACAATGAGCAGTTCTTC. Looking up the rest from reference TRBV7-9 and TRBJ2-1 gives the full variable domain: DTGVSQNPRHKITKRGQNVTFRCDPISEHNRLYWYRQTLGQGPEFLTYFQNEAQLEKSRLLSDRFSAERPKGSFSTLEIQRTEQGDSAMYLCASSFLAGTSRNNEQFFGPGTRLTVL.

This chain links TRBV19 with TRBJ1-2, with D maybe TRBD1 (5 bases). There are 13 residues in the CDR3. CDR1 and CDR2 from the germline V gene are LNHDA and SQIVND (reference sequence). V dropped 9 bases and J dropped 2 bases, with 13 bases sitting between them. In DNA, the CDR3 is TGTGCCAGCAACCGACAGAGGAACTATGGCTACACCTTC. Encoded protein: CASNRQRNYGYTF.

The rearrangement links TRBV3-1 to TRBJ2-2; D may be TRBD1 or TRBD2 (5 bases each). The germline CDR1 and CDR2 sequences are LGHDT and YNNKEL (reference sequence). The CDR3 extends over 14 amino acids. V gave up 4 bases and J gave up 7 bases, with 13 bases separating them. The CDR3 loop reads CASSPRDPSGELFF. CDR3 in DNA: TGTGCCAGCAGCCCCCGGGACCCGAGCGGGGAGCTGTTTTTT.

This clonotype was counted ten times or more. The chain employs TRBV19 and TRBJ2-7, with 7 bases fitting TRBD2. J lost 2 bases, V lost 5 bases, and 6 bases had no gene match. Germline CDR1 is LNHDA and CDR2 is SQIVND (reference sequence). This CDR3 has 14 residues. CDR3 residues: CASSERGVTYEQYF. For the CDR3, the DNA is TGTGCCAGTAGTGAGCGGGGAGTGACCTACGAGCAGTACTTC.

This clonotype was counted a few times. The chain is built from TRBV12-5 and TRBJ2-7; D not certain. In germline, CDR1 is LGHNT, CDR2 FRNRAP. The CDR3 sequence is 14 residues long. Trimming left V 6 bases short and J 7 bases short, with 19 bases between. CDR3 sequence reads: CASGADGSAEEQYF. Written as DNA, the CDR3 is TGTGCTAGTGGCGCGGACGGCTCTGCGGAAGAGCAGTACTTC.

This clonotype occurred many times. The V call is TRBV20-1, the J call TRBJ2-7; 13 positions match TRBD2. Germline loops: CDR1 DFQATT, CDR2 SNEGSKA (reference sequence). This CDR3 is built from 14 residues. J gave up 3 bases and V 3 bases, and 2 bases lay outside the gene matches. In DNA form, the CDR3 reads TGCAGTGCTAGGCGGACTAGCGGGAGCTACGAGCAGTACTTC. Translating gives CSARRTSGSYEQYF.

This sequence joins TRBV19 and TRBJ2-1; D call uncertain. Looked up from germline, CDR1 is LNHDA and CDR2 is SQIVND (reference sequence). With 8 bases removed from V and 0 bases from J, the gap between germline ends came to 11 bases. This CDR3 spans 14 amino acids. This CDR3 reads CASQPLGSYNEQFF. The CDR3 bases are TGTGCCAGTCAGCCCCTAGGCTCCTACAATGAGCAGTTCTTC.

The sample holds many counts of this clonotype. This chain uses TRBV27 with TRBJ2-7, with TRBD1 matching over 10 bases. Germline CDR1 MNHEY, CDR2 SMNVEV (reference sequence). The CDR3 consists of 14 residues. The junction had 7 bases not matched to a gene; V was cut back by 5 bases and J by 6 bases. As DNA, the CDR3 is TGTGCCAGCAGTCTCGGACAGGGGGAGGGCGAGCAGTACTTC. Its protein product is CASSLGQGEGEQYF.